This T cell receptor beta chain originates from a study of blood T cell repertoires in COVID-19. About the study: Acute-phase and convalescent COVID-19 samples originated in the United States, Italy and Spain. Sources were T cells, B-cell-depleted T cells, or PBMCs; the material itself was cDNA or gDNA.

V lost 2 bases, J lost 5 bases, and 12 bases lay in between. There are 14 residues in the CDR3. Per the germline V gene, CDR1 is SGHTA and CDR2 is FQGNSA. Under the authors' procedure: Researchers report that nucleated cell counts were estimated from reference gene primer amplification. Some clones are missing from TCRdb's copy, which holds only in-frame ones; the method was immunoSEQ multiplex PCR. That table furnishes V, J and clone size, whereas the DNA furnished D and trimming. The sample contains some 280,000 clones, around four fifths of which appear only once. The material sequenced was peripheral blood. This receptor was identified in a woman in her fifties or sixties with active or convalescent COVID-19. The chain couples TRBV7-2 to TRBJ1-1; the D is unclear. The CDR3: CASSLRYRSTEAFF. Here the CDR3 DNA reads TGTGCCAGCAGCTTAAGGTACAGAAGTACTGAAGCTTTCTTT.